The clone carrying this TCR beta chain was recorded only once. This sample was included in a study of blood T cell repertoires in COVID-19. Background on the study: Both acute and convalescent COVID-19 samples were obtained from the United States, Italy and Spain. In each case, the material was cDNA or gDNA derived from T cells, B-cell-depleted T cells, or PBMCs.

In the original analysis: Nucleated cell counts were estimated from reference gene primer amplification. Clones were sequenced by immunoSEQ multiplex PCR, and TCRdb holds only the in-frame ones, with some missing. V and J calls and clone size are given by that table; D and trimming were obtained from the DNA. This sample has over 100,000 clones, with 85% found just once. Germline lookup yields CDR1 SEHNR and CDR2 FQNEAQ (reference sequence). Trimming stripped 1 base from V and 6 bases from J, with 13 bases between. The length of the CDR3 is 15 residues. The sequence was obtained from an elderly man with acute or convalescent COVID-19. V and J are TRBV7-9 and TRBJ1-5, with D maybe TRBD1 (5 bases). The material sequenced was peripheral blood. DNA of the CDR3: TGTGCCAGCAGCTTAGAGTTCACAGGCCCTCAGCCCCAGCATTTT. Translation gives CASSLEFTGPQPQHF.